This T cell receptor (beta chain) was found in a study of blood T cells in healthy people across ages. Donors gave around 10 milliliters of peripheral blood apiece. The CDR3 sequence is 16 residues long. With a J-beta primer mix and a sample-barcoded 5' primer, a second PCR ran about 6 to 11 cycles. Each CDR3 protein gets one entry after TCRdb re-called the 5' RACE reads with MiXCR. In the table there are roughly 930,000 distinct CDR3 sequences, roughly 43% of which are singletons. The chain employs TRBV21-1 and TRBJ2-3; the table's D call, TRBD2, was not checked against the DNA. TRBV21-1 represents a pseudogene. The clonotype was recovered from a man aged 25-40 years in good health. Sequencing input: blood. This chain's CDR3 is CASSKFLAGGPCTQYF. For the CDR3, the DNA is TGTGCCAGCAGCAAGTTCCTGGCGGGGGGGCCTTGTACGCAGTATTTT.